Shown below are 22 T cell receptor beta chains from a single sample sequenced in a study of blood T cell repertoires in COVID-19. Here immunoSEQ multiplex PCR was the method, and the copy in TCRdb shows in-frame clones only, minus some. Here the sample spans 80,000 or so clones, approximately 86% being singletons. The specimen sequenced was peripheral blood. These receptors were taken from a human donor in a cohort sampled during active COVID-19.

The CDR3 region is CASSRGEVKTEAFF. As DNA, the CDR3 is TGTGCCAGCAGCCGCGGGGAGGTTAAAACTGAAGCTTTCTTT. The V call is TRBV7-8, the J call TRBJ1-1; D is unclear. The germline V and J ends were trimmed by 5 bases and 5 bases, with 15 bases remaining between them. The V gene's germline CDR1 is SGHVS and CDR2 FQNEAQ. The CDR3 extends over 14 amino acids.

The chain is built from TRBV12-3 or TRBV12-4 and TRBJ2-5, with D maybe TRBD2 (5 bases). The V and J ends lost 2 bases and 3 bases respectively, with 7 bases between them. The CDR3 length is 13 residues. CDR3 residues: CASSLSGKETQYF. The CDR3 region has the DNA TGTGCCAGCAGTTTATCGGGGAAAGAGACCCAGTACTTC.

This chain joins TRBV18 and TRBJ2-1; weak D call: TRBD2 (6 bases). Germline V gives CDR1 KGHSH, CDR2 LQKENI. CDR3 length: 17 residues. The V end lost 6 bases, the J end lost 6 bases, and 24 bases lay between the germline ends. The CDR3 sequence: CASSKTDPISGSNEQFF. In nucleotides, the CDR3 is TGTGCCAGCTCTAAGACAGATCCGATTAGCGGCAGCAATGAGCAGTTCTTC. Full variable domain (missing parts from reference TRBV18 and TRBJ2-1): NAGVMQNPRHLVRRRGQEARLRCSPMKGHSHVYWYRQLPEEGLKFMVYLQKENIIDESGMPKERFSAEFPKEGPSILRIQQVVRGDSAAYFCASSKTDPISGSNEQFFGPGTRLTVL.

V gene TRBV10-3 combines with J gene TRBJ2-3, with a possible D match to TRBD1 (5 bases). V was cut by 0 bases and J by 2 bases, with 9 bases left in between. Germline CDR1 is ENHRY and CDR2 is SYGVKD. This CDR3 contains 15 residues. CDR3 bases: TGTGCCATCAGTGAGTCGGGGCCAAACACAGATACGCAGTATTTT. This translates into CAISESGPNTDTQYF.

The CDR3 protein is CASSLSQGSQKLFF. CDR3 in DNA: TGTGCCAGCAGTTTAAGCCAGGGTAGTCAAAAACTGTTTTTT. The V gene is TRBV28, the J gene TRBJ1-4; weak D call: TRBD1 (5 bases). This CDR3 comprises 14 residues. The V gene's germline CDR1 is MDHEN and CDR2 SYDVKM. Trimming removed 2 bases from V and 9 bases from J, with 13 bases in between.

J is TRBJ1-5 and V is TRBV11-2; D not resolved. CDR1 is SGHAT, CDR2 FQNNGV, per germline. Trimming took 0 bases from V and 4 from J, leaving 4 bases between them. The CDR3 covers 13 residues. The CDR3 reads CASSLDRNQPQHF. As DNA, the CDR3 is TGTGCCAGCAGCTTAGATCGTAATCAGCCCCAGCATTTT.

The gene calls are TRBV3-1 (or the pseudogene TRBV3-2) and TRBJ2-7; no reliable D call. CDR3 size: 15 residues. Trimming cost V 4 bases and J 3 bases, with 16 bases left between them. Germline CDR1 LGHDT, CDR2 YNNKEL (reference sequence). This CDR3 reads CASSPRGAVHYEQYF. As DNA, the CDR3 is TGTGCCAGCAGCCCCAGAGGCGCGGTCCACTACGAGCAGTACTTC.

In its sample, this clone was seen once. The chain recombines TRBV7-6 with TRBJ2-3; D gene unclear. Per germline, CDR1 SGHVS and CDR2 FNYEAQ. The CDR3 runs to 17 residues. The ends were cut back, 1 base at V and 0 bases at J, with 14 bases in the middle. The CDR3 reads CASSLGRTTTSTDTQYF. The CDR3 DNA reads TGTGCCAGCAGCTTAGGACGAACTACGACTAGCACAGATACGCAGTATTTT. Looking up the rest from reference TRBV7-6 and TRBJ2-3 gives the full variable domain: GAGVSQSPRYKVTKRGQDVALRCDPISGHVSLYWYRQALGQGPEFLTYFNYEAQQDKSGLPNDRFSAERPEGSISTLTIQRTEQRDSAMYRCASSLGRTTTSTDTQYFGPGTRLTVL.

V and J are TRBV5-1 and TRBJ2-2, with a possible D match to TRBD1 (5 bases). This CDR3 comprises 16 residues. Trimming left V 0 bases short and J 2 bases short, with 11 bases between. Germline CDR1 is SGHRS and CDR2 is YFSETQ. CDR3 nucleotides: TGCGCCAGCAGCTTGGGACAGCCCATTAACACCGGGGAGCTGTTTTTT. Translating gives CASSLGQPINTGELFF. The whole variable domain, remainder taken from reference TRBV5-1 and TRBJ2-2, is KAGVTQTPRYLIKTRGQQVTLSCSPISGHRSVSWYQQTPGQGLQFLFEYFSETQRNKGNFPGRFSGRQFSNSRSEMNVSTLELGDSALYLCASSLGQPINTGELFFGEGSRLTVL.

The V gene is TRBV5-1, the J gene TRBJ2-5; D possibly corresponds to TRBD1 (7 bases). The germline gives CDR1 SGHRS, CDR2 YFSETQ. Deletions cut 3 bases from V and 2 bases from J, with 11 bases between. This CDR3 has 14 residues. CDR3 in amino acids: CASSWGDSQETQYF. The CDR3, as DNA: TGCGCCAGCAGCTGGGGGGACAGTCAAGAGACCCAGTACTTC.

The V gene is TRBV28, the J gene TRBJ2-2, with D possibly matching TRBD1 (5 bases). Germline V CDR1 and CDR2: MDHEN, SYDVKM. CDR3 length equals 15 residues. V lost 2 bases, J lost 3 bases, and 10 bases lay in between. DNA of the CDR3: TGTGCCAGCAGTTTAGGGCAGGGCGACACCGGGGAGCTGTTTTTT. This gives the protein CASSLGQGDTGELFF.

This clone was seen only once. In nucleotides, the CDR3 is TGTGCCAGTAGTACTCGACTAGCGGGAGATTCAGATACGCAGTATTTT. It encodes CASSTRLAGDSDTQYF. The chain recombines TRBV19 with TRBJ2-3; the match to TRBD2 covers 12 bases. This CDR3 spans 16 amino acids. Germline-derived CDR1 and CDR2 are LNHDA and SQIVND (reference sequence). With 4 bases clipped from V and 4 bases from J, the junction kept 6 bases outside the gene matches.

This chain joins TRBV18 and TRBJ1-5; 9 nucleotides line up with TRBD1. CDR3 size: 15 residues. Germline V gene sequence: CDR1 KGHSH, CDR2 LQKENI. V shed 6 bases and J 4 bases; nucleotides not matched to a gene: 7. CDR3 nucleotide sequence: TGTGCCAGCTCCCCCGGACAGGGGTATAATCAGCCCCAGCATTTT. This encodes CASSPGQGYNQPQHF.

V usage is TRBV10-3 and J usage is TRBJ1-1, with D possibly being TRBD1 (5 bases). Germline V gene data show CDR1 as ENHRY and CDR2 as SYGVKD. V lost 2 bases, J lost 0 bases, and 13 bases lay in between. The CDR3 contains 16 residues. The CDR3 spells CAISEPPQAVNTEAFF. The CDR3 region has the DNA TGTGCCATCAGTGAGCCTCCACAGGCGGTGAACACTGAAGCTTTCTTT.

The table lists this clone with a few counts. The V call is TRBV11-2, the J call TRBJ2-3, with a possible D match to TRBD2 (6 bases). The CDR3 is 14 residues long. The V end was cut by 3 bases, the J end by 0 bases, with 7 bases between. Germline CDR1 is SGHAT and CDR2 is FQNNGV. In nucleotides, the CDR3 is TGTGCCAGCAGCTTCAGCGGGAGCACAGATACGCAGTATTTT. Protein sequence: CASSFSGSTDTQYF. The full variable domain, completed using reference TRBV11-2 and TRBJ2-3, is EAGVAQSPRYKIIEKRQSVAFWCNPISGHATLYWYQQILGQGPKLLIQFQNNGVVDDSQLPKDRFSAERLKGVDSTLKIQPAKLEDSAVYLCASSFSGSTDTQYFGPGTRLTVL.

The chain uses TRBV4-3 and TRBJ2-6; D might be TRBD1 (6 bases). Germline values: CDR1 LGHNA, CDR2 YSLEER. Trimming stripped 0 bases from V and 2 bases from J, with 14 bases between. The CDR3 has 18 amino acids. Here the CDR3 DNA reads TGCGCCAGCAGCCAAGATCCCGCCCCAGGGGCTGGGGCCAACGTCCTGACTTTC. It encodes CASSQDPAPGAGANVLTF.

The chain links TRBV7-6 to TRBJ2-5; 9 nucleotides line up with TRBD1. Germline V gene lookup returns CDR1 SGHVS and CDR2 FNYEAQ. V shed 3 bases and J 0 bases; nucleotides not matched to a gene: 8. The CDR3 has 17 amino acids. The CDR3 sequence is CASSFRVDRGYQETQYF. The CDR3 region has the DNA TGTGCCAGCAGCTTCAGAGTGGACAGGGGTTACCAAGAGACCCAGTACTTC. The full variable domain, completed using reference TRBV7-6 and TRBJ2-5, is GAGVSQSPRYKVTKRGQDVALRCDPISGHVSLYWYRQALGQGPEFLTYFNYEAQQDKSGLPNDRFSAERPEGSISTLTIQRTEQRDSAMYRCASSFRVDRGYQETQYFGPGTRLLVL.

This clone was recorded only once. CDR3 DNA: TGTGCCAGTAGTATACGGGACAGGGACAACGAGCAGTACTTC. Translating gives CASSIRDRDNEQYF. This chain joins TRBV19 and TRBJ2-7, with TRBD1 identical over 9 bases. The CDR3 loop spans 14 amino acids. Germline lookup yields CDR1 LNHDA and CDR2 SQIVND (reference sequence). Trimming cost V 2 bases and J 5 bases; bases outside gene matches: 4.

The CDR3 spells CASSFGLAGGEDTQYF. The CDR3 nucleotides read TGTGCCAGCAGTTTTGGACTAGCGGGGGGCGAAGATACGCAGTATTTT. V gene TRBV6-2 or TRBV6-3 combines with J gene TRBJ2-3; TRBD2 agrees at 14 bases. The germline CDR1 and CDR2 sequences are MNHEY and SVGEGT. Germline trimming cut 4 bases from V and 5 bases from J; bases unmatched to any gene: 5. The CDR3 is made up of 16 amino acids.

The chain has TRBV28 and TRBJ1-2; D gene ambiguous. Germline V gene sequence: CDR1 MDHEN, CDR2 SYDVKM. The length of the CDR3 is 13 residues. V lost 2 bases and J lost 4, with 8 bases in between. CDR3 coding DNA: TGTGCCAGCAGTTTAGCTCACTTCTATGGCTACACCTTC. It translates to CASSLAHFYGYTF.

The chain carries TRBV7-9 and TRBJ2-5; 9 nucleotides line up with TRBD1. The J segment lost 2 bases and the V segment lost 5 bases, leaving 3 bases of the junction unmatched. The CDR3 is made up of 14 amino acids. In germline, CDR1 is SEHNR, CDR2 FQNEAQ (reference sequence). The CDR3 protein is CASSPGTGQETQYF. The CDR3 nucleotides read TGTGCCAGCAGCCCCGGGACAGGGCAAGAGACCCAGTACTTC.

The chain recombines TRBV10-3 with TRBJ2-7, with D maybe TRBD1 (5 bases). Germline V gene sequence: CDR1 ENHRY, CDR2 SYGVKD. The CDR3 contains 15 residues. The V end lost 2 bases, the J end lost 6 bases, and 17 bases lay between the germline ends. The CDR3, as DNA: TGTGCCATCAGTGAGGCCGGACCGCGTAGGGGCGAGCAGTACTTC. Its translation is CAISEAGPRRGEQYF.